The present entry profiles one T cell receptor (beta chain) with its context. Its antigen remains unknown. This CDR3 has 14 residues. Germline V gives CDR1 SGDLS, CDR2 YYNGEE. The trim removed 3 bases at V and 6 bases at J, leaving 4 bases unmatched. Data came from immunoSEQ multiplex PCR; TCRdb stores just in-frame clones and leaves some out. The data hold under 100,000 clones, with approximately 92% observed a single time. The record originates from a study of graft-versus-host responses after intestinal transplantation. About the study: Recipients obtained multivisceral, liver-intestinal, or isolated intestinal transplants. Overall study results and limits: Recipient bone marrow held GvH clones, some seen earlier in ileum or blood.

The chain employs TRBV9 and TRBJ2-2; 8 bases are shared with TRBD1. Material: unstimulated CD8+ T cells sorted from spleen or lymph node cells, obtained before transplant. The receptor was isolated from a human donor who was the organ donor for an intestinal transplant. The CDR3 DNA follows: TGTGCCAGCAGCGATTGGACAGGGTCCGGGGAGCTGTTTTTT. It is translated as CASSDWTGSGELFF.